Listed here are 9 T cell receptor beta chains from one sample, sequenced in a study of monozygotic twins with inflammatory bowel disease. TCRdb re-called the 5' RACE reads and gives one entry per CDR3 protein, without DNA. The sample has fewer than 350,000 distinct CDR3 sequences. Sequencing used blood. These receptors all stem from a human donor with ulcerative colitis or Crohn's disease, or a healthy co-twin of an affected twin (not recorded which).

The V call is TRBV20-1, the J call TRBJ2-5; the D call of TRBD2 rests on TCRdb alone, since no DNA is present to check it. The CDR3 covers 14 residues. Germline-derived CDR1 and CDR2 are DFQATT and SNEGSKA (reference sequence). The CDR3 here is CSGDSGGPKRPQYF.

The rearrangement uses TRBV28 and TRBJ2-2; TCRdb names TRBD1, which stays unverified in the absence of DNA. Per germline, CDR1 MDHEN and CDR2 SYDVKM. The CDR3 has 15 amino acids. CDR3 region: CASSLRGHLTGELFF.

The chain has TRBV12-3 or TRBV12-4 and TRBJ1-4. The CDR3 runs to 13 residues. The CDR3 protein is CASSRLENEKLFF.

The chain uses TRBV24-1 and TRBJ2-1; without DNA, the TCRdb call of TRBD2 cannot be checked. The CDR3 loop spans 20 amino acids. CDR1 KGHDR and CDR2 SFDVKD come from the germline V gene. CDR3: CATSDRVGLAGAYHYNEQFF.

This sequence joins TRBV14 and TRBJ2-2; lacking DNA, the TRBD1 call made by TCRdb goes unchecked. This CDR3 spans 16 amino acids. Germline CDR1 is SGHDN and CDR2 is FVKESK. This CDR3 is CASSQEAGINTGELFF.

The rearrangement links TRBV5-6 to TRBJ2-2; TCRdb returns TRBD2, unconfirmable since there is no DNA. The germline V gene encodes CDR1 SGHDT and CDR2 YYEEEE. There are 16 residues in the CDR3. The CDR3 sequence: CASSPGLAGVSGELFF.

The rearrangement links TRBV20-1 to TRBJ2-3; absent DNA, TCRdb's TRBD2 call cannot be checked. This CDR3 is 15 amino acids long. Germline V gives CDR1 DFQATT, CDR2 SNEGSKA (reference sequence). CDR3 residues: CSATTSGPSADTQYF.

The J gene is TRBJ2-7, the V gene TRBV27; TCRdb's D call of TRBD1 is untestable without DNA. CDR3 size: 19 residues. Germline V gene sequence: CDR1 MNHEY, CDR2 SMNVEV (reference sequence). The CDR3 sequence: CASSTSWGRPNPFSYEQYF.

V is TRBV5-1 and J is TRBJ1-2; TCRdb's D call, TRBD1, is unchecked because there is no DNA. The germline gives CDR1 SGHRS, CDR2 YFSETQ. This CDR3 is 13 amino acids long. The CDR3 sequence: CASSLYRNYGYTF.